The source of this T cell receptor (beta chain) is a study of blood T cell repertoires in COVID-19. Study in general: There were acute and convalescent COVID-19 samples, and they came from the United States, Italy and Spain.

TCRdb's copy holds only in-frame clones and misses some; the assay was immunoSEQ multiplex PCR. The sample records some 350,000 clones, more than 85% being singletons. The germline V gene encodes CDR1 MDHEN and CDR2 SYDVKM. The CDR3 covers 16 residues. V was cut by 8 bases and J by 7 bases, with 23 bases left in between. The chain joins TRBV28 to TRBJ2-2; no clear D gene. The sample comprised PBMCs or T cells enriched from blood (not recorded which). The source is a woman aged 30 to 39 who had recovered from COVID-19. CDR3 region: CASHPLERWSVGELFF. CDR3 sequence (DNA): TGTGCCAGCCACCCCTTAGAGAGATGGAGTGTCGGGGAGCTGTTTTTT.